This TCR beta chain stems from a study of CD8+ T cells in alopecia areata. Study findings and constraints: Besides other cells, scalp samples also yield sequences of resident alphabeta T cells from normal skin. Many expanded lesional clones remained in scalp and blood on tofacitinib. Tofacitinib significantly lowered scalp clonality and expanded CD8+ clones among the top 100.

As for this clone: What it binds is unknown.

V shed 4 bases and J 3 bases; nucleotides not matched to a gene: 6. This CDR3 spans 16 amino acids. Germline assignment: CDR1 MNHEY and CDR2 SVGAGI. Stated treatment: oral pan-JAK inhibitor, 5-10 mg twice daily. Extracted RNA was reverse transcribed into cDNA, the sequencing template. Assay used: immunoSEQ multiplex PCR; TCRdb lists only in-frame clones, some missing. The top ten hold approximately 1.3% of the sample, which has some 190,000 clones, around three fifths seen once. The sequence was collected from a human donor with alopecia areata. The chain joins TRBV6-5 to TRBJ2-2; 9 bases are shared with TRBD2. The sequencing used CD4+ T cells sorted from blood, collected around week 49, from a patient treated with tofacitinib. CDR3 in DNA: TGTGCCAGCAGTTTCCTAGCGGGGTCGGACACCGGGGAGCTGTTTTTT. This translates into CASSFLAGSDTGELFF.